This is a list of T cell receptor beta chains from one sample in a study of CD8 T cells in ankylosing spondylitis. TCRdb passed the 5' RACE reads through MiXCR, listing each CDR3 protein once. The sample has under 450,000 distinct CDR3 sequences; about 20% are singletons. Sequencing used blood, either unsorted or a sorted T cell fraction (not recorded which). Receptors originate from a male donor with ankylosing spondylitis or in good health (not recorded which). CDR3s include the opening cysteine and the closing phenylalanine or tryptophan. A D gene is named only where the DNA matches it firmly. Only some rows state a clone size, as once, few, many or a class for expanded clones.

clone size	D gene	V gene	J gene	CDR3 protein	CDR3 DNA
-	-	TRBV4-1	TRBJ2-1	CASSPPGEDSYNEQFF	TGCGCCAGCAGCCCCCCTGGGGAAGACTCCTACAATGAGCAGTTCTTC
-	-	TRBV12-3/TRBV12-4	TRBJ2-7	CASSPHPSREEQYF	TGTGCCAGCAGTCCCCACCCTTCTAGAGAGGAGCAGTACTTC
-	-	TRBV20-1	TRBJ2-2	CSARDPRGGELFF	TGCAGTGCTAGAGATCCGAGGGGCGGGGAGCTGTTTTTT
-	TRBD2	TRBV6-1	TRBJ2-2	CASRPRLARRTGELFF	TGTGCCAGCAGGCCTCGACTAGCGCGTAGAACCGGGGAGCTGTTTTTT
many	-	TRBV27	TRBJ2-5	CASSLGLGETQYF	TGTGCCAGCAGTTTAGGGCTTGGGGAGACCCAGTACTTC
-	TRBD2	TRBV4-1	TRBJ2-5	CASSRLTSGGQETQYF	TGCGCCAGCAGCCGGCTTACTAGCGGGGGACAAGAGACCCAGTACTTC
many	TRBD1	TRBV2	TRBJ2-7	CASSDRTGTYEQYF	TGTGCCAGCAGTGATCGGACAGGGACCTACGAGCAGTACTTC
-	TRBD2	TRBV28	TRBJ2-7	CASSSGTSGRAYEQYF	TGTGCCAGCAGTTCCGGGACTAGCGGGAGAGCCTACGAGCAGTACTTC
few	-	TRBV6-2/TRBV6-3	TRBJ2-7	CASSYWAYEQYF	TGTGCCAGCAGTTATTGGGCCTACGAGCAGTACTTC
many	TRBD1	TRBV29-1	TRBJ2-7	CSVEGGDRVEQYF	TGCAGCGTTGAGGGTGGGGACAGGGTTGAGCAGTACTTC
-	-	TRBV11-2	TRBJ2-5	CASSSYGTETQYF	TGTGCCAGCAGCTCGTACGGGACGGAGACCCAGTACTTC
-	-	TRBV24-1	TRBJ2-3	CATSDFVHTQYF	TGTGCCACCAGTGATTTTGTTCATACGCAGTATTTT
few	-	TRBV29-1	TRBJ2-1	CSVEGGGVHNEQFF	TGCAGCGTGGAGGGCGGAGGGGTACACAATGAGCAGTTCTTC